This TCR beta chain originates from a study of CD8 T cells in Susac syndrome. The RNA input was roughly 0.45 to 1 ug, and it was reverse transcribed with random hexamers. TCRdb used MiXCR to reprocess the immunoSEQ multiplex PCR reads, holding one entry per CDR3 protein. The data contain around 190,000 distinct CDR3 sequences, roughly 94% of them seen just once; the ten biggest clones take up 0.1%. The CDR3 covers 15 residues. With 6 bases clipped from V and 4 bases from J, the junction kept 7 bases outside the gene matches. Per the germline V gene, CDR1 is SGHTA and CDR2 is FQGNSA. This clonotype was seen only once. TCR beta sequences were obtained from blood CD8+ and CD4+ T cells.

The origin of this receptor is a human donor in good health. The source material was CD4+ T cells from PBMCs. This chain uses TRBV7-2 with TRBJ2-2; 8 nucleotides match TRBD2. CDR3 protein: CASRTTSGVTGELFF. The CDR3 DNA sequence: TGTGCCAGCAGGACAACTAGCGGAGTCACCGGGGAGCTGTTTTTT.